The sequence of this TCR beta chain was determined in a study of T cell repertoires in cytomegalovirus infection. Across the study: CMV infection together with matching HLA type was indicated by public TCR beta signatures.

This clonotype was seen repeatedly, ten times or more. What it binds is unknown. TCRdb passed the reads through MiXCR, listing each CDR3 protein once. The sample has hundreds of thousands of distinct CDR3 sequences; over 15% are singletons. Study results and caveats: HLA-C-restricted TCR beta clonotypes specific for CMV led the ex vivo response. Cumulative frequency (of public TCR beta family members) identified carriers of CMV plus the relevant HLA.

This TCR derives from a human donor in good health (CMV status not recorded). Some clones in this sample may be carry-over from other donors' samples. Sequencing was carried out using PBMCs.

CDR3 region: CASSLAPGPGVTDTQYF. The DNA for the CDR3 is TGTGCCAGCAGCTTAGCTCCCGGTCCGGGGGTAACAGATACGCAGTATTTT. The chain is built from TRBV7-8 and TRBJ2-3; tentative D call: TRBD2 (6 bases). Deletions cut 0 bases from V and 3 bases from J, with 16 bases between. The CDR3 sequence is 17 residues long. Germline loops: CDR1 SGHVS, CDR2 FQNEAQ.